This is a list of T cell receptor beta chains from one sample in a study of blood T cells in healthy people across ages. TCRdb re-derived calls from the 5' RACE reads in MiXCR, one entry per CDR3 protein. The data show about 780,000 distinct CDR3 sequences, roughly 60% seen once. The sample was blood. The source is a man in his thirties or forties in good health. CDR3s include the opening cysteine and the closing phenylalanine or tryptophan. The D gene is left open where the match is weak. Not every row has a clone size; where given, it reads once, few, many or a size class.

D	V	J	size	CDR3	DNA
-	TRBV20-1	TRBJ1-2	few	CSLRQSYGYTF	TGCAGTCTTAGACAGTCCTATGGCTACACCTTC
-	TRBV3-1	TRBJ1-6	few	CASSQVRVGDSPLHF	TGTGCCAGCAGCCAAGTTCGGGTGGGGGATTCACCCCTCCACTTT
TRBD2	TRBV4-3	TRBJ2-7	few	CASSQAGGAAFYEQYF	TGCGCCAGCAGCCAGGCGGGGGGCGCCGCCTTTTACGAGCAGTACTTC
TRBD2	TRBV20-1	TRBJ2-7	-	CSARDYTSGRGGSSEQYF	TGCAGTGCTAGAGATTACACTAGCGGGCGAGGGGGCTCGAGCGAGCAGTACTTC
-	TRBV4-3	TRBJ2-7	few	CASSQVRLSGYEQYF	TGCGCCAGCAGCCAAGTAAGGCTTAGTGGATACGAGCAGTACTTC
TRBD2	TRBV20-1	TRBJ2-1	few	CSAGRGGGEQFF	TGCAGTGCAGGACGGGGGGGCGGTGAGCAGTTCTTC
-	TRBV29-1	TRBJ2-3	many	CSVDQYTDTQYF	TGCAGCGTTGACCAGTACACAGATACGCAGTATTTT
TRBD1	TRBV7-9	TRBJ2-7	-	CASSRRDRGQDEQYF	TGTGCCAGCAGCCGCCGGGACAGGGGGCAAGACGAGCAGTACTTC
-	TRBV29-1	TRBJ1-4	few	CSAIGDVGANEKLFF	TGCAGCGCAATTGGGGACGTCGGGGCTAATGAAAAACTGTTTTTT
-	TRBV20-1	TRBJ2-7	few	CSARGPSGTRYEQYF	TGCAGTGCTAGAGGCCCATCCGGGACACGCTACGAGCAGTACTTC
-	TRBV7-2	TRBJ2-2	once	CASSSGHSGAGELFF	TGTGCCAGCAGCTCGGGACACTCCGGGGCCGGGGAGCTGTTTTTT
TRBD2	TRBV7-2	TRBJ2-2	-	CASSLKASGVTGELFF	TGTGCCAGCAGCTTAAAGGCGAGCGGGGTTACCGGGGAGCTGTTTTTT
-	TRBV7-2	TRBJ1-6	few	CASSSSQGVNSPLHF	TGTGCCAGCAGCTCCTCACAGGGAGTTAATTCACCCCTCCACTTT
-	TRBV20-1	TRBJ2-7	-	CGVQGGHEQYF	TGCGGAGTGCAAGGAGGGCACGAGCAGTACTTC
-	TRBV27	TRBJ2-3	-	CASSTRATDTQYF	TGTGCCAGCAGTACGAGGGCGACAGATACGCAGTATTTT
-	TRBV4-2	TRBJ1-2	-	CAGSQPGGTPEGYTF	TGTGCCGGCAGCCAACCAGGAGGGACACCGGAAGGCTACACCTTC
TRBD1	TRBV9	TRBJ2-5	-	CASSVTAPDRAETQYF	TGTGCCAGCAGCGTAACGGCCCCCGACAGGGCGGAGACCCAGTACTTC
-	TRBV6-2/TRBV6-3	TRBJ2-1	-	CASSPWTVHNEQFF	TGTGCCAGCAGTCCTTGGACAGTCCACAATGAGCAGTTCTTC
-	TRBV20-1	TRBJ1-2	-	CSALFPNTNYGYTF	TGCAGTGCTCTCTTTCCCAATACGAACTATGGCTACACCTTC
-	TRBV29-1	TRBJ2-7	few	CSVEGASYEQYF	TGCAGCGTTGAAGGTGCATCCTACGAGCAGTACTTC
TRBD1	TRBV12-3/TRBV12-4	TRBJ2-2	-	CASRTGAPVTGELFF	TGTGCCAGCAGGACAGGGGCGCCGGTCACCGGGGAGCTGTTTTTT
TRBD1	TRBV7-2	TRBJ2-1	-	CASSLAQGAAEQFF	TGTGCCAGCAGCTTAGCACAGGGGGCGGCTGAGCAGTTCTTC
-	TRBV11-1	TRBJ2-1	few	CASSLDGGHEQFF	TGTGCCAGCAGCTTAGATGGGGGCCATGAGCAGTTCTTC
-	TRBV28	TRBJ2-4	-	CASTRGGTGPEQYF	TGTGCCAGCACTCGCGGGGGGACAGGGCCAGAGCAGTACTTC
TRBD1	TRBV12-3/TRBV12-4	TRBJ1-2	-	CASSSPLGGQHYGYTF	TGTGCCAGCAGTTCTCCTCTTGGGGGACAGCACTATGGCTACACCTTC
-	TRBV5-1	TRBJ2-1	few	CASDTANEQFF	TGCGCCAGCGATACAGCCAATGAGCAGTTCTTC
TRBD1	TRBV28	TRBJ1-5	-	CASIFDRAQPQHF	TGTGCCAGCATTTTTGACAGGGCTCAGCCCCAGCATTTT
-	TRBV4-3	TRBJ2-5	-	CASSQDVRGTQYF	TGCGCCAGCAGCCAAGATGTTCGGGGGACCCAGTACTTC
TRBD2	TRBV20-1	TRBJ2-2	few	CSARTLADNTGELFF	TGCAGTGCTAGAACACTAGCGGACAACACCGGGGAGCTGTTTTTT
-	TRBV12-3/TRBV12-4	TRBJ1-1	few	CASRLGVPVRNTEAFF	TGTGCCAGCCGATTGGGGGTCCCCGTGAGAAACACTGAAGCTTTCTTT
-	TRBV7-2	TRBJ2-7	-	CASSSSGVAYEQYF	TGTGCCAGCAGCTCGTCAGGGGTGGCCTACGAGCAGTACTTC
TRBD1	TRBV11-1	TRBJ1-1	-	CASSRTGSRNEAFF	TGTGCCAGCAGCCGGACAGGGAGCCGCAATGAAGCTTTCTTT
TRBD2	TRBV28	TRBJ2-3	-	CASSFSSGGSTDTQYF	TGTGCCAGCAGTTTTAGTAGCGGGGGGTCCACAGATACGCAGTATTTT
TRBD1	TRBV20-1	TRBJ1-4	-	CSARGDRGRMEGEKLFF	TGCAGTGCTAGGGGGGACAGGGGGCGTATGGAGGGTGAAAAACTGTTTTTT
TRBD2	TRBV12-3/TRBV12-4	TRBJ2-4	few	CASRDLAGNIQYF	TGTGCCAGCAGAGACCTAGCGGGAAACATTCAGTACTTC